The rows below give T cell receptor beta chains drawn from one sample of a study of graft-versus-host responses after intestinal transplantation. This table comes from immunoSEQ multiplex PCR, and its TCRdb copy is limited to in-frame clones, with some not included. The table shows about 43,000 clones, with about 94% occurring only once. The sequences come from PBMCs, collected about 350 days after intestinal transplant. Every receptor here comes from a human patient who received an intestinal transplant, so some T cells may come from the graft donor. Each CDR3 is given with its conserved first and last residue. The D gene is left open where the match is weak. For some rows the clone size is stated as once, few or many, or as a class when expanded; others skip it.

- TRBJ2-3 TRBV7-3 - CASSLSGGATDTQYF TGTGCCAGCAGCTTAAGCGGCGGGGCCACAGATACGCAGTATTTT
- TRBJ2-2 TRBV28 TRBD2 CASSRGGGRHGELFF TGTGCCAGCAGCCGAGGCGGGGGGCGCCACGGGGAGCTGTTTTTT
- TRBJ2-5 TRBV18 - CASSPVTGLETQYF TGTGCCAGCTCACCAGTTACAGGGCTGGAGACCCAGTACTTC
- TRBJ2-7 TRBV28 TRBD2 CASSLVPFRLADLPNYEQYF TGTGCCAGCAGTTTAGTTCCGTTTCGGCTAGCGGACCTCCCAAACTACGAGCAGTACTTC
- TRBJ2-3 TRBV10-1 TRBD2 CASSESTGGVTDTQYF TGCGCCAGCAGTGAGTCGACGGGAGGGGTCACAGATACGCAGTATTTT
- TRBJ1-2 TRBV2 TRBD1 CASSEGTGYGHTF TGTGCCAGCAGTGAAGGGACAGGATATGGCCACACCTTC
- TRBJ2-3 TRBV7-3 TRBD2 CASSSGGAGTQYF TGTGCCAGCAGCTCCGGGGGGGCTGGAACGCAGTATTTT
- TRBJ2-3 TRBV7-3 - CASSFTRTTDTQYF TGTGCCAGCAGCTTCACAAGAACCACAGATACGCAGTATTTT
- TRBJ2-1 TRBV9 - CASSVAIYGEGEQFF TGTGCCAGCAGCGTAGCTATTTATGGCGAGGGTGAGCAGTTCTTC
- TRBJ2-5 TRBV7-6 - CASSWVQETQYF TGTGCCAGCAGCTGGGTTCAAGAGACCCAGTACTTC
- TRBJ2-3 TRBV6-5 - CASSYSGVDTDTQYF TGTGCCAGCAGTTACTCGGGCGTCGACACAGATACGCAGTATTTT
- TRBJ1-6 TRBV19 TRBD1 CASSRTGGANSPLHF TGTGCCAGTAGTAGGACAGGGGGGGCCAATTCACCCCTCCACTTT
- TRBJ2-7 TRBV11-2 - CASSPGVTYEQYF TGTGCCAGCAGCCCCGGGGTCACCTACGAGCAGTACTTC
- TRBJ2-7 TRBV11-3 - CASSLGEQYF TGTGCCAGCAGCTTAGGCGAGCAGTACTTC
- TRBJ1-1 TRBV6-1 - CASELDSEAFF TGTGCCAGCGAATTAGATAGTGAAGCTTTCTTT
- TRBJ1-1 TRBV2 - CASGSGDIKSENTEAFF TGTGCCAGCGGGTCAGGGGACATAAAATCGGAGAACACTGAAGCTTTCTTT
- TRBJ2-5 TRBV5-1 TRBD1 CASSLEDRVGGETQYF TGCGCCAGCAGCTTGGAGGACAGGGTAGGGGGAGAGACCCAGTACTTC
- TRBJ1-1 TRBV6-6 - CASSYSLGTEAFF TGTGCCAGCAGTTACTCGTTGGGCACTGAAGCTTTCTTT
- TRBJ2-2 TRBV28 TRBD1 CASSYPPGQPNTGELFF TGTGCCAGCAGTTATCCCCCGGGACAGCCGAACACCGGGGAGCTGTTTTTT
- TRBJ2-5 TRBV7-6 TRBD2 CASSLGRTSIDFQETQYF TGTGCCAGCAGCTTAGGGAGGACTAGCATCGACTTCCAAGAGACCCAGTACTTC
- TRBJ2-7 TRBV30 TRBD1 CAWDSAGTGGVEQYF TGTGCCTGGGACTCGGCCGGGACAGGGGGCGTCGAGCAGTACTTC
- TRBJ2-1 TRBV9 TRBD2 CASSEGRLAYNNEQFF TGTGCCAGCAGCGAGGGAAGACTAGCATATAACAATGAGCAGTTCTTC
- TRBJ1-5 TRBV10-3 - CAISTAGQPQHF TGTGCCATCTCTACTGCCGGTCAGCCCCAGCATTTT
- TRBJ2-1 TRBV5-1 TRBD1 CASSLAGTGALREFF TGCGCCAGCAGCTTGGCCGGGACAGGGGCCTTAAGGGAGTTCTTC
- TRBJ1-2 TRBV11-1 - CASSPGAGDYYGYTF TGTGCCAGCTCTCCCGGGGCAGGGGACTACTATGGCTACACCTTC
- TRBJ1-2 TRBV18 - CASSPGSDYGYTF TGTGCCAGCTCACCAGGGTCGGACTATGGCTACACCTTC
once TRBJ2-1 TRBV2 TRBD2 CASRAGTSGNNEQFF TGTGCCAGCAGGGCCGGGACTAGCGGGAATAATGAGCAGTTCTTC
- TRBJ1-6 TRBV7-3 - CASSLTDSYNSPLHF TGTGCCAGCAGCTTGACGGATTCGTATAATTCACCCCTCCACTTT
once TRBJ2-3 TRBV15 - CATSKGQTGADTQYF TGTGCCACCAGCAAAGGACAGACTGGGGCAGATACGCAGTATTTT
- TRBJ2-7 TRBV5-1 - CASSLASDAYEQYF TGCGCCAGCAGCTTGGCCTCAGATGCCTACGAGCAGTACTTC
- TRBJ1-3 TRBV6-5 - CASSWGVGTGNTIYF TGTGCCAGCAGCTGGGGTGTAGGGACCGGAAACACCATATATTTT